This T cell receptor beta chain emerged from a study of blood T cell repertoires in COVID-19. Across the whole study: From the United States, Italy and Spain came samples of acute and convalescent COVID-19. From T cells, B-cell-depleted T cells, or PBMCs came the material, which was cDNA or gDNA.

In germline, CDR1 is LGHNA, CDR2 YNFKEQ. CDR3 length: 17 amino acids. Germline trimming cut 0 bases from V and 2 bases from J; bases unmatched to any gene: 6. This clone showed up just a few times. As processed by the authors: Estimates of nucleated cell counts were drawn from the amplification of reference gene primers. Profiling relied on immunoSEQ multiplex PCR, and the TCRdb table lists in-frame clones only, not all of them. V and J calls and clone size are as listed in that table; D and trimming were resolved from the DNA. The table records around 53,000 clones, 90% to 95% of them present only once.

The sequencing input was peripheral blood. The clonotype originates from a human donor in a cohort sampled during active COVID-19. This chain joins TRBV4-2 and TRBJ2-3; 9 bases align to TRBD2. The CDR3 bases are TGTGCCAGCAGCCAAGACTGGGCTAGCGGGGTCACAGATACGCAGTATTTT. Translation gives CASSQDWASGVTDTQYF.